Sequencing of this TCR beta chain was carried out in a study of T-cell reconstitution after alpha-beta-depleted transplantation in children. Library preparation (for TCRbeta) was performed with unique molecular identifiers. From the PCR reads, TCRdb called clonotypes with MiXCR, one entry per CDR3 protein. The data show around 500,000 distinct CDR3 sequences, 23% seen once. Study-wide points: Expanded graft clones numbering several hundred reportedly gave rise to alpha-beta T cells about two months after transplant. Counts and diversity of T cells one year after transplant came mostly from newly produced T cells.

There are a few counts of this clonotype. Its antigen is currently unknown. The CDR3 consists of 13 residues. V was trimmed by 6 bases and J by 7 bases, leaving 12 bases between them. CDR1 is KGHSH, CDR2 LQKENI, per germline. This TCR was sampled from a boy under three years old who had a stem cell transplant for acute myeloid leukemia, so the T cells may come from the graft donor. The genes are TRBV18 and TRBJ2-2; perhaps TRBD2 as D (5 bases). The starting material was PBMCs, mostly from graft donor cells, obtained 360 days after TCRalphabeta/CD19-depleted stem cell transplant. CDR3 nucleotides: TGTGCCAGCTCGCCGACGGGAAACGGGGAGCTGTTTTTT. It codes for CASSPTGNGELFF.